A selection of T cell receptor beta chains follows, all from one sample in a study of blood T cells in healthy people across ages. TCRdb re-called the 5' RACE reads with MiXCR, one entry per CDR3 protein. The sample includes roughly 1.9 million distinct CDR3 sequences, around 40% of them seen just once. The sequencing sample was made of blood. These receptors originate from a human donor in good health. CDR3s include the opening cysteine and the closing phenylalanine or tryptophan. A D gene is named only where the DNA matches it firmly. Clone size, where shown, is once, few, many, or a class for clones that have expanded.

size	D	V	J	CDR3	DNA
-	TRBD1	TRBV27	TRBJ1-5	CASTETGGINQPQHF	TGTGCCAGCACCGAGACAGGGGGAATCAATCAGCCCCAGCATTTT
-	-	TRBV12-3/TRBV12-4	TRBJ2-3	CASSPSFSTDMQYF	TGTGCCAGCAGTCCCTCTTTCAGCACAGATATGCAGTATTTT
-	-	TRBV4-3	TRBJ2-2	CASSQLDRTGELFF	TGCGCCAGCAGCCAACTAGATCGCACCGGGGAGCTGTTTTTT
few	TRBD2	TRBV9	TRBJ2-3	CASSVDGGGTDTQYF	TGTGCCAGCAGCGTAGATGGGGGGGGCACAGATACGCAGTATTTT
-	TRBD1	TRBV29-1	TRBJ1-1	CSASQGARTEAFF	TGCAGCGCTAGCCAGGGGGCTCGCACTGAAGCTTTCTTT
few	-	TRBV24-1	TRBJ1-4	CATSDWGAPEKLFF	TGTGCCACCAGTGATTGGGGAGCCCCTGAAAAACTGTTTTTT
few	TRBD2	TRBV24-1	TRBJ2-1	CATSGPGLAGTYNEQFF	TGTGCCACCAGTGGGCCCGGACTAGCGGGTACCTACAATGAGCAGTTCTTC
-	-	TRBV12-3/TRBV12-4	TRBJ1-1	CASSPSPGQNEAFF	TGTGCCAGCAGCCCATCACCCGGACAGAATGAAGCTTTCTTT
-	-	TRBV6-1	TRBJ2-1	CASSELDSNTHNEQFF	TGTGCCAGCAGTGAATTGGACTCGAACACCCACAATGAGCAGTTCTTC
-	-	TRBV4-2	TRBJ1-1	CASSSPLGSQNTEAFF	TGTGCCAGCAGCTCCCCACTGGGCAGTCAGAACACTGAAGCTTTCTTT
-	-	TRBV6-1	TRBJ2-5	CASSEARGEQYF	TGTGCCAGCAGTGAAGCGCGAGGAGAGCAGTACTTC
-	-	TRBV10-3	TRBJ2-7	CAISESGLNEQYF	TGTGCCATCAGTGAGTCCGGTTTAAACGAGCAGTACTTC
many	-	TRBV6-5	TRBJ2-1	CASSYGRSSYNEQFF	TGTGCCAGCAGTTACGGCAGGAGCTCCTACAATGAGCAGTTCTTC
-	TRBD1	TRBV4-2	TRBJ2-6	CASSQWTGAGANVLTF	TGTGCCAGCAGCCAGTGGACAGGGGCTGGGGCCAACGTCCTGACTTTC
-	TRBD1	TRBV20-1	TRBJ2-7	CSAQIDRDHEQYF	TGCAGTGCTCAAATCGACAGGGACCACGAGCAGTACTTC
few	TRBD2	TRBV4-3	TRBJ2-7	CASSQDWRLAGGGEQYF	TGCGCCAGCAGCCAAGATTGGAGACTAGCGGGGGGAGGCGAGCAGTACTTC
-	-	TRBV4-1	TRBJ2-6	CASSQLMKRVPGANVLTF	TGCGCCAGCAGCCAGCTGATGAAGAGAGTTCCTGGGGCCAACGTCCTGACTTTC
-	TRBD1	TRBV7-9	TRBJ2-3	CASSADREPDMQYF	TGTGCCAGCAGCGCGGACAGGGAACCTGATATGCAGTATTTT
-	-	TRBV7-2	TRBJ2-1	CASSPRQGLNNEQFF	TGTGCCAGCAGCCCGCGACAGGGACTCAACAATGAGCAGTTCTTC
once	-	TRBV27	TRBJ1-2	CASWTGGFYGYTF	TGCGCCAGCTGGACGGGGGGGTTCTATGGCTACACCTTC
many	TRBD2	TRBV12-3/TRBV12-4	TRBJ2-3	CASRISSGTSTHTQYF	TGTGCCAGCAGAATCTCGTCCGGGACTAGTACACATACGCAGTATTTT
-	TRBD2	TRBV6-5	TRBJ2-3	CASSYRPSGGTSTDTQYF	TGTGCCAGCAGTTACAGGCCTAGCGGGGGTACTAGCACAGATACGCAGTATTTT
-	TRBD1	TRBV5-1	TRBJ2-5	CASSQGASETQYF	TGCGCCAGCAGTCAGGGGGCCTCGGAGACCCAGTACTTC
-	-	TRBV20-1	TRBJ1-4	CSARVQGSNEKLFF	TGCAGTGCGCGGGTGCAGGGCAGTAATGAAAAACTGTTTTTT
few	-	TRBV4-3	TRBJ2-5	CASSQGQAGGFKETQYF	TGCGCCAGCAGCCAAGGACAAGCCGGGGGTTTCAAAGAGACCCAGTACTTC
-	TRBD2	TRBV11-3	TRBJ2-7	CASSLDPASGDTYEQYF	TGTGCCAGCAGCTTAGATCCGGCTAGCGGGGACACCTACGAGCAGTACTTC
-	TRBD2	TRBV20-1	TRBJ2-3	CSAPAGRGSSDTQYF	TGCAGTGCTCCCGCCGGGAGGGGGAGTTCGGATACGCAGTATTTT
-	-	TRBV9	TRBJ1-2	CATKPDGGDLNYGYTF	TGTGCCACCAAACCTGACGGAGGCGACCTTAACTATGGCTACACCTTC
few	-	TRBV7-3	TRBJ1-1	CASSRGPYTEAFF	TGTGCCAGCAGCCGAGGACCGTACACTGAAGCTTTCTTT
many	TRBD1	TRBV10-2	TRBJ2-7	CAIFGQVRRYEQYF	TGCGCCATCTTTGGACAGGTGAGGCGCTACGAGCAGTACTTC
-	-	TRBV15	TRBJ2-7	CATSRDSAYEQYF	TGTGCCACCAGCAGAGATTCCGCCTACGAGCAGTACTTC
-	-	TRBV25-1	TRBJ1-4	CASSEGGLWGEKLFF	TGTGCCAGCAGCGAAGGGGGACTTTGGGGTGAAAAACTGTTTTTT
-	-	TRBV10-2	TRBJ1-2	CASSEQDGNYGYTF	TGCGCCAGCAGTGAGCAGGACGGAAACTATGGCTACACCTTC
-	TRBD2	TRBV28	TRBJ2-1	CASSLDVAGAVGEQFF	TGTGCCAGCAGTTTGGATGTAGCGGGGGCCGTCGGTGAGCAGTTCTTC
-	-	TRBV6-5	TRBJ1-2	CASKRGLNYGYTF	TGTGCCAGCAAAAGGGGGTTGAACTATGGCTACACCTTC
-	-	TRBV29-1	TRBJ1-1	CSAAQGSSTEAFF	TGCAGCGCGGCCCAGGGTTCCAGTACTGAAGCTTTCTTT
-	-	TRBV7-2	TRBJ1-5	CASSTTTPEPQHF	TGTGCCAGCAGCACAACGACCCCGGAGCCCCAGCATTTT
few	-	TRBV7-2	TRBJ1-1	CASSHKFRMNTEAFF	TGTGCCAGCAGCCACAAGTTCAGAATGAACACTGAAGCTTTCTTT
few	TRBD2	TRBV6-2/TRBV6-3	TRBJ2-1	CASSRERGVNEQFF	TGTGCCAGCAGCCGCGAGCGGGGGGTGAATGAGCAGTTCTTC
-	-	TRBV12-3/TRBV12-4	TRBJ1-4	CASSPHPGRGLEKLFF	TGTGCCAGCAGCCCTCATCCGGGCCGAGGGCTTGAAAAACTGTTTTTT
-	-	TRBV5-6	TRBJ1-5	CASSLKGLPQHF	TGTGCCAGCAGCTTGAAAGGTCTGCCCCAGCATTTT
-	TRBD2	TRBV3-1	TRBJ2-5	CASSHRLAGKETQYF	TGTGCCAGCAGCCACCGACTAGCGGGAAAAGAGACCCAGTACTTC
-	-	TRBV20-1	TRBJ2-1	CSASLINSNEQFF	TGCAGTGCTAGCCTGATTAATAGCAATGAGCAGTTCTTC
many	-	TRBV7-9	TRBJ1-2	CASSPPGPNYGYTF	TGTGCCAGCAGCCCACCGGGCCCGAACTATGGCTACACCTTC
-	-	TRBV29-1	TRBJ2-1	CSVEMGPYNEQFF	TGCAGCGTTGAAATGGGACCATACAATGAGCAGTTCTTC
-	-	TRBV9	TRBJ2-1	CASSSQGGGASYNEQFF	TGTGCCAGCAGCTCCCAAGGGGGGGGGGCCTCCTACAATGAGCAGTTCTTC
-	-	TRBV4-1	TRBJ2-6	CASSQVAQGVAGANVLTF	TGCGCCAGCAGCCAAGTAGCTCAGGGTGTTGCTGGGGCCAACGTCCTGACTTTC
-	-	TRBV24-1	TRBJ2-5	CATSDSRGIETQYF	TGTGCCACCAGTGACTCACGAGGGATAGAGACCCAGTACTTC